Sequencing of this TCR beta chain was carried out in a study of blood T cell repertoires in COVID-19. TCRdb's copy holds only in-frame clones and misses some; the assay was immunoSEQ multiplex PCR. There are around 300,000 clones in the sample; approximately 88% occur only once, and 1.5% to 2% lies in the top ten. The CDR3 length is 16 residues. Deletions cut 5 bases from V and 4 bases from J, with 19 bases between. Germline V CDR1 and CDR2: SEHNR, FQNEAQ (reference sequence). The sample was peripheral blood. This TCR was sampled from a woman in her twenties or thirties with COVID-19, enrolled during active disease. This chain joins TRBV7-9 and TRBJ2-3; a possible D gene is TRBD1 (6 bases). The CDR3 sequence: CASSLLGGQSADTQYF. The CDR3 DNA is TGTGCCAGCAGCCTCCTTGGCGGACAGTCTGCAGATACGCAGTATTTT.